This TCR beta chain is drawn from a study of cytomegalovirus exposure and HLA in healthy donors. At the level of the study: Unique TCRs from HLA-typed donors, approximately 80 million of them, were held in an early data release.

Remarks on this clone: Its antigen is still unknown. At one end, the junction sequence differs from germline, possibly due to a read error.

This PCR relied on a set of 60 Vbeta primers and 13 Jbeta primers. In the authors' workflow: In a later analysis, 10 million to 11 million of approximately 81 million unique beta chains occurred in at least two donors. Only in-frame clones appear in the TCRdb table, and some are missing; sequencing was by immunoSEQ multiplex PCR. V, J and clone size are taken as reported in that table, and D and trimming were inferred from the DNA itself. The sample has under 150,000 clones, approximately 85% seen once; the top ten hold roughly 6.7%. Points from the study as a whole: Immune exposure information available was restricted to CMV serostatus.

CDR1 and CDR2 from the germline V gene are SEHNR and FQNEAQ (reference sequence). CDR3 size: 12 residues. Regarding donors, all were healthy bone marrow donors. This TCR was recovered from a woman aged 25-40 years in good health and CMV-seropositive. This chain joins TRBV7-9 and TRBJ1-2; D ambiguous. The source material was PBMCs. For the CDR3, the DNA is TGTTCCAGCAGCCCAGAACGGGATGGCTACACCTTC. Protein product: CSSSPERDGYTF.